Shown below are 20 T cell receptor beta chains from a single sample sequenced in a study of long-term antiretroviral therapy in people with HIV. Samples were assayed with immunoSEQ v3.0 at survey level. Sequenced by immunoSEQ multiplex PCR; TCRdb stores in-frame clones only, minus some. The sample lists about 23,000 clones; 65% to 85% were seen once. Sequenced material: unsorted PBMCs, taken 1.5 years after starting antiretroviral therapy. The source of these receptors is a man aged 25-45 years with HIV.

The table lists this clone with a few counts. This chain links TRBV7-8 with TRBJ2-7, with 9 bases matching TRBD1. CDR1 is SGHVS, CDR2 FQNEAQ, per germline. Unmatched junction bases numbered 11, after V lost 6 bases and J lost 5 bases. The CDR3 has 15 amino acids. CDR3 in amino acids: CASSRGGQGLNEQYF. The CDR3 coding sequence is TGTGCCAGCAGTCGCGGGGGACAGGGTTTGAACGAGCAGTACTTC.

The J gene is TRBJ2-5, the V gene TRBV30, with TRBD1 matching over 8 bases. This CDR3 has 14 residues. Germline assignment: CDR1 GTSNPN and CDR2 SVGIG (reference sequence). V lost 0 bases to trimming and J lost 4 bases; unmatched junction nucleotides: 4. Here the CDR3 DNA reads TGTGCCTGGAGTGTAGGGACAGGAGGAGAGACCCAGTACTTC. Its protein product is CAWSVGTGGETQYF.

The chain combines TRBV29-1 with TRBJ2-2; TRBD1 agrees at 10 bases. This CDR3 region has 16 residues. CDR1 and CDR2 from the germline V gene are SQVTM and ANQGSEA. J gave up 5 bases and V 2 bases, and 8 bases lay outside the gene matches. This CDR3 reads CSVETGTGVGTGELFF. CDR3 sequence (DNA): TGCAGCGTTGAAACCGGGACAGGGGTCGGAACCGGGGAGCTGTTTTTT.

The chain joins TRBV29-1 to TRBJ2-3; 7 bases match TRBD2. The germline V gene has CDR1 SQVTM and CDR2 ANQGSEA. V was clipped by 6 bases and J by 1 base; unmatched bases: 4. CDR3 size: 13 residues. The CDR3 region is CSVSRGGTDTQYF. CDR3 bases: TGCAGCGTATCTCGGGGGGGCACAGATACGCAGTATTTT.

The chain joins TRBV30 to TRBJ1-1; D not certain. The CDR3 has 16 amino acids. Trimming stripped 7 bases from V and 4 bases from J, with 25 bases between. The germline gives CDR1 GTSNPN, CDR2 SVGIG (reference sequence). The CDR3 sequence is CASSIGLDFGATEAFF. CDR3 nucleotides: TGTGCCTCCTCTATCGGGTTGGACTTTGGTGCCACTGAAGCTTTCTTT.

This chain connects TRBV4-3 to TRBJ1-5; D unresolved. Germline CDR1 and CDR2: LGHNA and YSLEER. Trimming stripped 0 bases from V and 1 base from J, with 7 bases between. The CDR3 has 15 residues. Here the CDR3 DNA reads TGCGCCAGCAGCCAAGAGCCGGACAGCAATCAGCCCCAGCATTTT. Its protein is CASSQEPDSNQPQHF.

The gene calls are TRBV10-3 and TRBJ2-7; TRBD1 or TRBD2 may be the D gene (7 bases each). Germline CDR1 is ENHRY and CDR2 is SYGVKD. This CDR3 has 17 amino acids. V was pared by 0 bases and J by 3 bases, with 18 bases between. The chain's CDR3 is CAISESGRAGGGYEQYF. CDR3 nucleotide sequence: TGTGCCATCAGTGAGTCGGGGAGGGCAGGGGGGGGCTACGAGCAGTACTTC.

The CDR3: CASRTSMPRAGYSNQPQHF. The CDR3 DNA reads TGTGCCAGTAGGACAAGCATGCCGAGAGCGGGTTATAGCAATCAGCCCCAGCATTTT. V gene TRBV19 combines with J gene TRBJ1-5; no reliable D call. Germline V lookup: CDR1 LNHDA, CDR2 SQIVND (reference sequence). Trimming left V 6 bases short and J 0 bases short, with 24 bases between. The CDR3 is 19 amino acids.

The table lists this clone with a count of one. The chain couples TRBV4-3 to TRBJ1-6, with unresolved D. The V end was cut by 3 bases, the J end by 7 bases, with 16 bases between. The CDR3 has 16 amino acids. Per the germline V gene, CDR1 is LGHNA and CDR2 is YSLEER. The CDR3 spells CASSQARNGYNSPLHF. The CDR3 coding sequence is TGCGCCAGCAGCCAGGCCAGAAATGGGTACAATTCACCCCTCCACTTT.

This clone was seen a single time. J is TRBJ2-7 and V is TRBV28, with D perhaps matching TRBD1 (5 bases). The CDR3 covers 13 residues. Germline assignment: CDR1 MDHEN and CDR2 SYDVKM. V lost 7 bases and J lost 4, with 14 bases in between. The CDR3 region is CASTYRSPYEQYF. The CDR3 coding sequence is TGTGCCAGCACCTACAGGTCTCCGTACGAGCAGTACTTC.

This clone appeared a single time. The chain is built from TRBV2 and TRBJ1-1, with D unresolved. V was shortened by 6 bases and J by 0 bases, with 5 bases between the two germline ends. Germline V gene sequence: CDR1 SNHLY, CDR2 FYNNEI. The CDR3 is made up of 12 amino acids. The CDR3 here is CASRNMNTEAFF. The DNA of the CDR3 is TGTGCCAGCAGGAACATGAACACTGAAGCTTTCTTT. The complete variable domain, with remaining parts taken from reference TRBV2 and TRBJ1-1, reads EPEVTQTPSHQVTQMGQEVILRCVPISNHLYFYWYRQILGQKVEFLVSFYNNEISEKSEIFDDQFSVERPDGSNFTLKIRSTKLEDSAMYFCASRNMNTEAFFGQGTRLTVV.

The chain combines TRBV5-1 with TRBJ2-3, with D tentatively TRBD1 or TRBD2 (6 bases each). This CDR3 has 15 residues. Germline V CDR1 and CDR2: SGHRS, YFSETQ. Trimming left V 0 bases short and J 7 bases short, with 15 bases between. The CDR3 protein is CASSLEGTGAYTQYF. The CDR3 coding sequence is TGCGCCAGCAGCTTGGAAGGGACGGGGGCGTATACGCAGTATTTT.

This chain connects TRBV10-2 to TRBJ1-5; no clear D gene. The CDR3 has 21 residues. Trimming removed 6 bases at V and 0 bases at J, with 30 bases between. The V gene's germline CDR1 is WSHSY and CDR2 SAAADI. DNA of the CDR3: TGCGCCAGCAGAAAACCCGACTTATGGACCCCCAGCAGCGCTAGCAATCAGCCCCAGCATTTT. Amino acids: CASRKPDLWTPSSASNQPQHF.

A few counts support this clone. The gene calls are TRBV7-9 and TRBJ2-7; D is possibly TRBD1 (5 bases). The germline CDR1 and CDR2 sequences are SEHNR and FQNEAQ (reference sequence). Trimming shortened V by 5 bases and J by 4 bases, and 12 bases separated the two germline ends. The CDR3 has 13 amino acids. Written as DNA, the CDR3 is TGTGCCAGCAGCCCAGGGATTCCTTACGAGCAGTACTTC. It specifies CASSPGIPYEQYF.

The chain combines TRBV6-5 with TRBJ2-2; either TRBD1 or TRBD2 may fit D (5 bases each). The CDR3 contains 14 residues. The V end lost 8 bases, the J end lost 2 bases, and 12 bases lay between the germline ends. Germline V lookup: CDR1 MNHEY, CDR2 SVGAGI. The CDR3 DNA reads as TGTGCCAGCCGGGGCCCACTAAACACCGGGGAGCTGTTTTTT. Protein product: CASRGPLNTGELFF.

CDR3 amino acids: CASSLIYEQYF. The DNA for the CDR3 is TGTGCCAGCAGCTTAATCTACGAGCAGTACTTC. The gene calls are TRBV7-2 and TRBJ2-7; D ambiguous. The length of the CDR3 is 11 residues. Trimming left V 2 bases short and J 3 bases short, with 2 bases between. Germline lookup yields CDR1 SGHTA and CDR2 FQGNSA.

J is TRBJ2-7 and V is TRBV15; D remains unclear. This CDR3 has 14 residues. V dropped 6 bases and J dropped 0 bases, with 12 bases sitting between them. Germline V gene data show CDR1 as LNHNV and CDR2 as YYDKDF (reference sequence). CDR3 protein: CATREVAYSYEQYF. CDR3 DNA: TGTGCCACCAGAGAGGTGGCATACTCCTACGAGCAGTACTTC.

This clone has a single count. The gene calls are TRBV6-1 and TRBJ1-2; D gene uncertain. Germline CDR1 reads MNHNS; CDR2 reads SASEGT. Trimming left V 0 bases short and J 0 bases short, with 8 bases between. The CDR3 loop spans 15 amino acids. CDR3 protein: CASSEAGLTNYGYTF. In DNA, the CDR3 is TGTGCCAGCAGTGAAGCTGGGTTGACTAACTATGGCTACACCTTC.

The genes are TRBV9 and TRBJ2-6; weak D call: TRBD1 (6 bases). V lost 5 bases and J lost 0, with 15 bases in between. This CDR3 has 17 residues. Germline CDR1 and CDR2: SGDLS and YYNGEE. This chain's CDR3 is CASSTGLPYSGANVLTF. The CDR3 DNA reads TGTGCCAGCAGTACAGGGCTCCCCTACTCTGGGGCCAACGTCCTGACTTTC. Supplemented by reference TRBV9 and TRBJ2-6, the full variable domain reads DSGVTQTPKHLITATGQRVTLRCSPRSGDLSVYWYQQSLDQGLQFLIQYYNGEERAKGNILERFSAQQFPDLHSELNLSSLELGDSALYFCASSTGLPYSGANVLTFGAGSRLTVL.

CDR3 amino acids: CASSLERTDNYGYTF. CDR3 nucleotides: TGCGCCAGCAGCTTGGAACGGACGGATAACTATGGCTACACCTTC. This sequence joins TRBV5-1 and TRBJ1-2; no firm D call. This CDR3 is 15 amino acids long. Germline CDR1 reads SGHRS; CDR2 reads YFSETQ. The V end lost 0 bases, the J end lost 1 base, and 10 bases lay between the germline ends.